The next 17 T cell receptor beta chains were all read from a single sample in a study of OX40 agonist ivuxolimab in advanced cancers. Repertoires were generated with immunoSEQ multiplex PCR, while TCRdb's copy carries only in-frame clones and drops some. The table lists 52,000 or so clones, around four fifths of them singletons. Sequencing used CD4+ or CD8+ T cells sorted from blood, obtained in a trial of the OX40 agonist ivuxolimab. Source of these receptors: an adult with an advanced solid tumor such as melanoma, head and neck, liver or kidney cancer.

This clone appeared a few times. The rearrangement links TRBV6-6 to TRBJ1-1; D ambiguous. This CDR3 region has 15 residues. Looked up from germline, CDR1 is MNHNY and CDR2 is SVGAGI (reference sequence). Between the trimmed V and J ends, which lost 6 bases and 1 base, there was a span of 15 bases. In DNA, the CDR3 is TGTGCCAGCAGCCGCAGACACTTCCCGAACACTGAAGCTTTCTTT. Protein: CASSRRHFPNTEAFF.

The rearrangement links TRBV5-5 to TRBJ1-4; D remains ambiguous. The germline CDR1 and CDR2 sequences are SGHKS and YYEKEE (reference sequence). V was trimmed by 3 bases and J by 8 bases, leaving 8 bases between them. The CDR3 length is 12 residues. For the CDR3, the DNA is TGTGCCAGCAGCTGGGCAGGAGAAAAACTGTTTTTT. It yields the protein CASSWAGEKLFF.

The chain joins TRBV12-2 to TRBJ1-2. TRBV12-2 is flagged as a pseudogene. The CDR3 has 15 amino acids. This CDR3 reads CASRLAFRKHNGYTF. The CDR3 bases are TGTGCAAGTCGCTTAGCGTTTAGGAAACATAATGGCTACACCTTC.

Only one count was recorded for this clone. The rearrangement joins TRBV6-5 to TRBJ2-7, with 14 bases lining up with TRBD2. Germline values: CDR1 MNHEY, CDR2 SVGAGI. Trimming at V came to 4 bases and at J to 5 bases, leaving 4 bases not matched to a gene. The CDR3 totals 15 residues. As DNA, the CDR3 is TGTGCCAGCAGTTCCGGGACTAGCGGGAGCGACGAGCAGTACTTC. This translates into CASSSGTSGSDEQYF.

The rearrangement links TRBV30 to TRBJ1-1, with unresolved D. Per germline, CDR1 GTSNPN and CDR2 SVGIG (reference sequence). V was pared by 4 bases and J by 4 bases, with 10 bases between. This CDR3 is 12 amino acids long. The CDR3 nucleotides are TGTGCCTGGATCGAGGTGAGCACTGAAGCTTTCTTT. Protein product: CAWIEVSTEAFF.

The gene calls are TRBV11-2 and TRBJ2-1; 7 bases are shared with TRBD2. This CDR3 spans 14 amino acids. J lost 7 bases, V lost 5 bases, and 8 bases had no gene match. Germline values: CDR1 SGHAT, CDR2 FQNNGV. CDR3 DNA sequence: TGTGCCAGCAGCCCGTTGGGGGAGGGGAATGAGCAGTTCTTC. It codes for CASSPLGEGNEQFF.

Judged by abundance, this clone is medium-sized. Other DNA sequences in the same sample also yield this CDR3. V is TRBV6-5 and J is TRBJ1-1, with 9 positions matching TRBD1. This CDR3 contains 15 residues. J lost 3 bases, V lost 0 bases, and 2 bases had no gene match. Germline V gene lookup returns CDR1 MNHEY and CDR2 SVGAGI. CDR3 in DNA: TGTGCCAGCAGTTACTCGAGGACAGGGGACACTGAAGCTTTCTTT. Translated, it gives CASSYSRTGDTEAFF.

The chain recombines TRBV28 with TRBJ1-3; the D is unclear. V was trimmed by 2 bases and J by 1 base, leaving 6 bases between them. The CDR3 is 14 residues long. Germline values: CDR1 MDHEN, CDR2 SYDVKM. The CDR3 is CASSLGGSGNTIYF. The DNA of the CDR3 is TGTGCCAGCAGTTTAGGAGGGTCTGGAAACACCATATATTTT.

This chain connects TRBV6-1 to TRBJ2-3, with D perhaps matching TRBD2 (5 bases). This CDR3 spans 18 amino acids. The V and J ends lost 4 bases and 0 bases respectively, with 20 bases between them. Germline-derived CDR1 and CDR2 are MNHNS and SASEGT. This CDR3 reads CASSAGGFLPSSTDTQYF. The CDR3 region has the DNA TGTGCCAGCAGTGCCGGAGGTTTCCTACCCAGTAGCACAGATACGCAGTATTTT.

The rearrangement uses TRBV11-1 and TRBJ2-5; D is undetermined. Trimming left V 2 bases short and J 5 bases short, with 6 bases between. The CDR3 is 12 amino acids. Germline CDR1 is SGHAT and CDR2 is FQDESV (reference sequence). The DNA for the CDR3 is TGTGCCAGCAGCTTATTTTCCGAGACCCAGTACTTC. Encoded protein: CASSLFSETQYF. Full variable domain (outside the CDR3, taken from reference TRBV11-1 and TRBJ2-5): EAEVAQSPRYKITEKSQAVAFWCDPISGHATLYWYRQILGQGPELLVQFQDESVVDDSQLPKDRFSAERLKGVDSTLKIQPAELGDSAMYLCASSLFSETQYFGPGTRLLVL.

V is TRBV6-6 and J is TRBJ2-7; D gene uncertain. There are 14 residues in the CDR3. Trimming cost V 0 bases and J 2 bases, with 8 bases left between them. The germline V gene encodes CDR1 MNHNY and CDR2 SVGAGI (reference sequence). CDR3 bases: TGTGCCAGCAGTTACTCGACCGGTGCCTACGAGCAGTACTTC. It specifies CASSYSTGAYEQYF.

The CDR3 sequence is CASSGRVGEQYF. CDR3 sequence (DNA): TGTGCCAGCTCCGGCAGGGTGGGAGAGCAGTACTTC. The chain uses TRBV18 and TRBJ2-7; a weak D match, TRBD1 (5 bases). Looked up from germline, CDR1 is KGHSH and CDR2 is LQKENI. Deletions cut 6 bases from V and 7 bases from J, with 13 bases between. The CDR3 extends over 12 amino acids.

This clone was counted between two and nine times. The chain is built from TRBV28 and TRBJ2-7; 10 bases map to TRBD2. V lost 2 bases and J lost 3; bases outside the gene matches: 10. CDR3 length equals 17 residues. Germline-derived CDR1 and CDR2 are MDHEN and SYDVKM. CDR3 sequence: CASSLPPPLAGDYEQYF. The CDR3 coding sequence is TGTGCCAGCAGTTTACCTCCCCCCCTAGCGGGGGACTACGAGCAGTACTTC.

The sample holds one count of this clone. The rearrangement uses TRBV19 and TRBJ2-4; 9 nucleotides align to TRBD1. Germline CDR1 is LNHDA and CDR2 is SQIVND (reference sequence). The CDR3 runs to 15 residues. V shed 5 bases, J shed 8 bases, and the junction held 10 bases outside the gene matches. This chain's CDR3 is CASSLANRGPYIQYF. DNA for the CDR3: TGTGCCAGTAGTCTGGCCAACAGGGGGCCTTACATTCAGTACTTC.

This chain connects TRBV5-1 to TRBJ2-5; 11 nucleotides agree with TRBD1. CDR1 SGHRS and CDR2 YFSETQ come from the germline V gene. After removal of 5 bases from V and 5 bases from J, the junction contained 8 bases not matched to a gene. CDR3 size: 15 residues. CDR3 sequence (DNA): TGCGCCAGCAGTCAAGGACAGGGGGCTCGGGAGACCCAGTACTTC. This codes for CASSQGQGARETQYF.

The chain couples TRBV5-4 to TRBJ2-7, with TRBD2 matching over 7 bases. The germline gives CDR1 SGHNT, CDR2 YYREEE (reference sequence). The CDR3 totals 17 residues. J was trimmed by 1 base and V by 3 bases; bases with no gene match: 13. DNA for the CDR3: TGTGCCAGCAGCTCGGAGCTGTACATCGGGGGGTCCTACGAGCAGTACTTC. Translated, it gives CASSSELYIGGSYEQYF. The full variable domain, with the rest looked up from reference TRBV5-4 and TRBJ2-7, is ETGVTQSPTHLIKTRGQQVTLRCSSQSGHNTVSWYQQALGQGPQFIFQYYREEENGRGNFPPRFSGLQFPNYSSELNVNALELDDSALYLCASSSELYIGGSYEQYFGPGTRLTVT.

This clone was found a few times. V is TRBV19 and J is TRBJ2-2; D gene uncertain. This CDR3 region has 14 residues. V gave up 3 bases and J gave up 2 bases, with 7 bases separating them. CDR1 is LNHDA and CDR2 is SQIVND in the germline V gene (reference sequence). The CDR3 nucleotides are TGTGCCAGTAGTATTCAACTCAACACCGGGGAGCTGTTTTTT. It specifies CASSIQLNTGELFF.